Below are 29 T cell receptor beta chains sequenced from a single sample in a study of blood T cell repertoires in COVID-19. This table comes from immunoSEQ multiplex PCR, and its TCRdb copy is limited to in-frame clones, with some not included. Found here are tens of thousands of clones, more than 75% of them singletons; the top ten hold 6% to 7.5%. The sample consisted of peripheral blood. These TCRs come from a man between 45 and 60 years old with active or convalescent COVID-19.

V gene TRBV30 combines with J gene TRBJ1-1; no definite D call. The CDR3 consists of 13 residues. V lost 0 bases, J lost 3 bases, and 8 bases lay in between. Germline CDR1 GTSNPN, CDR2 SVGIG (reference sequence). CDR3 sequence (DNA): TGTGCCTGGAGTGTTGGCGGTTACACTGAAGCTTTCTTT. It is translated as CAWSVGGYTEAFF.

The V and J genes are TRBV2 and TRBJ2-1, with 7 bases that match TRBD2. CDR3 size: 15 residues. J was trimmed by 4 bases and V by 7 bases; bases with no gene match: 10. Germline CDR1 and CDR2: SNHLY and FYNNEI. The DNA for the CDR3 is TGTGCCAGCACTCCCACTGGGGGGGGATACAATGAGCAGTTCTTC. As protein: CASTPTGGGYNEQFF.

This clone was recorded only once. The V gene is TRBV18, the J gene TRBJ1-2, with 8 bases fitting TRBD1. The germline gives CDR1 KGHSH, CDR2 LQKENI. The junction had 15 bases not matched to a gene; V was cut back by 5 bases and J by 1 base. The CDR3 is made up of 18 amino acids. In DNA form, the CDR3 reads TGTGCCAGCTCAAAGACCGGGACAGGAGATACGTATAACTATGGCTACACCTTC. This sequence encodes CASSKTGTGDTYNYGYTF. The full variable domain, its missing parts supplied by reference TRBV18 and TRBJ1-2, is NAGVMQNPRHLVRRRGQEARLRCSPMKGHSHVYWYRQLPEEGLKFMVYLQKENIIDESGMPKERFSAEFPKEGPSILRIQQVVRGDSAAYFCASSKTGTGDTYNYGYTFGSGTRLTVV.

This clone turned up a few times. The chain recombines TRBV5-1 with TRBJ2-5; no reliable D call. V lost 0 bases and J lost 5, with 8 bases in between. Germline CDR1 SGHRS, CDR2 YFSETQ. CDR3 size: 13 residues. The CDR3 loop is CASSLVAGETQYF. CDR3 sequence (DNA): TGCGCCAGCAGCTTGGTGGCAGGTGAGACCCAGTACTTC.

The chain's CDR3 is CASSLGTGLSSYEQYF. The CDR3 DNA is TGCGCCAGCAGCTTGGGGACAGGGCTAAGCTCCTACGAGCAGTACTTC. This chain links TRBV5-1 with TRBJ2-7; 8 nucleotides match TRBD1. The CDR3 contains 16 residues. Germline CDR1 reads SGHRS; CDR2 reads YFSETQ. Trimming took 0 bases from V and 0 from J; bases not matched to a gene: 5.

The chain joins TRBV6-1 to TRBJ1-6; D remains unclear. The CDR3 loop spans 15 amino acids. The V end lost 1 base, the J end lost 7 bases, and 11 bases lay between the germline ends. Germline loops: CDR1 MNHNS, CDR2 SASEGT. CDR3 sequence reads: CASSEGAGPNSPLHF. Written as DNA, the CDR3 is TGTGCCAGCAGTGAAGGGGCAGGCCCAAATTCACCCCTCCACTTT.

V gene TRBV6-6 combines with J gene TRBJ2-3; D remains ambiguous. The V gene's germline CDR1 is MNHNY and CDR2 SVGAGI (reference sequence). The CDR3 sequence is 12 residues long. The V gene lost 6 bases and the J gene lost 2 bases, with 6 bases spanning the gap. This CDR3 reads CASRLSTDTQYF. Written as DNA, the CDR3 is TGTGCCAGCAGGCTATCCACAGATACGCAGTATTTT.

This clone is a singleton in its sample. The chain has TRBV30 and TRBJ1-2, with 7 bases aligning to TRBD1. The germline CDR1 and CDR2 sequences are GTSNPN and SVGIG (reference sequence). This CDR3 region has 14 residues. V trimming: 0 bases; J trimming: 8 bases; junction bases outside the gene matches: 9. In DNA, the CDR3 is TGTGCCTGGAGTGTACAAACGACAGGGACCGGCTACACCTTC. Translating it yields CAWSVQTTGTGYTF.

In its sample, this clone was seen a few times. V usage is TRBV7-9 and J usage is TRBJ2-7; 8 bases are a match to TRBD1. V trimming: 2 bases; J trimming: 0 bases; junction bases outside the gene matches: 6. The germline V gene has CDR1 SEHNR and CDR2 FQNEAQ (reference sequence). The CDR3 length is 16 residues. The CDR3 DNA is TGTGCCAGCAGCTTACTCGGACAGGGTAGCTCCTACGAGCAGTACGTC. Amino acid sequence: CASSLLGQGSSYEQYV.

The CDR3 nucleotides read TGTGCCAGCAGCCTCCCTGGACATACTGGCTACACCTTC. It codes for CASSLPGHTGYTF. The rearrangement uses TRBV3-1 (or the pseudogene TRBV3-2) and TRBJ1-2; D perhaps matches TRBD1 (5 bases). This CDR3 has 13 amino acids. Germline CDR1 is LGHDT and CDR2 is YNNKEL (reference sequence). The V end was cut by 4 bases, the J end by 7 bases, with 13 bases between.

A single count supports this clone. The chain employs TRBV5-1 and TRBJ2-5; TRBD2 agrees at 12 bases. With V trimmed by 4 bases and J by 0 bases, 4 bases remained unmatched. The CDR3 contains 16 residues. CDR1 and CDR2 from the germline V gene are SGHRS and YFSETQ. The CDR3 protein is CASSPRLAGDQETQYF. In nucleotides, the CDR3 is TGCGCCAGCAGCCCCAGACTAGCGGGGGACCAAGAGACCCAGTACTTC.

This chain joins TRBV5-5 and TRBJ1-6, with D perhaps TRBD1 (5 bases). The germline V and J ends were trimmed by 0 bases and 9 bases, with 13 bases remaining between them. Germline CDR1 reads SGHKS; CDR2 reads YYEKEE (reference sequence). The CDR3 consists of 15 residues. CDR3 region: CASSLVNRPGSPLHF. CDR3 bases: TGTGCCAGCAGCTTGGTTAACAGGCCGGGTTCACCCCTCCACTTT.

The chain combines TRBV28 with TRBJ2-7; the D gene is possibly TRBD1 (5 bases). In germline, CDR1 is MDHEN, CDR2 SYDVKM. The CDR3 is 15 residues long. Trimming shortened V by 3 bases and J by 1 base, and 13 bases separated the two germline ends. The CDR3 DNA is TGTGCCAGCAGTTTTTGGCAGGGTCTTTCCTACGAGCAGTACTTC. It codes for CASSFWQGLSYEQYF.

The chain is built from TRBV19 and TRBJ1-5; D possibly corresponds to TRBD1 (6 bases). Germline V gene sequence: CDR1 LNHDA, CDR2 SQIVND (reference sequence). The CDR3 runs to 14 residues. The V end lost 5 bases, the J end lost 4 bases, and 12 bases lay between the germline ends. The CDR3 DNA reads TGTGCCAGTAGTGCACAGGGTCGGAATCAGCCCCAGCATTTT. Amino acid sequence: CASSAQGRNQPQHF.

The rearrangement links TRBV5-5 to TRBJ2-1, with 12 positions matching TRBD2. The CDR3 runs to 18 residues. Germline CDR1 is SGHKS and CDR2 is YYEKEE (reference sequence). V dropped 2 bases and J dropped 0; count of bases not matched to a gene: 6. This chain's CDR3 is CASSFGLAGSSSYNEQFF. CDR3 DNA sequence: TGTGCCAGCAGCTTTGGACTAGCGGGGTCAAGCTCCTACAATGAGCAGTTCTTC. The variable domain in full, with the rest retrieved from reference TRBV5-5 and TRBJ2-1, is DAGVTQSPTHLIKTRGQQVTLRCSPISGHKSVSWYQQVLGQGPQFIFQYYEKEERGRGNFPDRFSARQFPNYSSELNVNALLLGDSALYLCASSFGLAGSSSYNEQFFGPGTRLTVL.

This clone has more than one count but fewer than ten. The rearrangement joins TRBV12-3 or TRBV12-4 to TRBJ2-7, with D possibly being TRBD1 (6 bases). This CDR3 has 13 amino acids. Trimming pared 8 bases from V and 5 bases from J, leaving 16 bases between. The CDR3 here is CASYYTGSHEQYF. The CDR3 nucleotides read TGTGCCAGCTACTACACAGGGAGCCACGAGCAGTACTTC.

The chain links TRBV6-5 to TRBJ1-2; D is ambiguous. V lost 0 bases, J lost 4 bases, and 6 bases lay in between. The germline gives CDR1 MNHEY, CDR2 SVGAGI. The CDR3 sequence is 13 residues long. As DNA, the CDR3 is TGTGCCAGCAGTTACTCGACAACCTATGGCTACACCTTC. Amino acid sequence: CASSYSTTYGYTF.

The chain carries TRBV4-1 and TRBJ1-2, with 10 bases fitting TRBD1. This CDR3 spans 13 amino acids. The ends lost 4 bases at V and 6 bases at J; junction bases unmatched: 2. Germline values: CDR1 MGHRA, CDR2 YSYEKL. The DNA for the CDR3 is TGCGCCAGCAGCCGGACAGGGGGGGATGGCTACACCTTC. Protein product: CASSRTGGDGYTF.

J is TRBJ2-1 and V is TRBV10-1; TRBD1 might be the D (5 bases). V was cut by 2 bases and J by 5 bases, with 7 bases left in between. The germline V gene has CDR1 WNHNN and CDR2 SYGVQD (reference sequence). The length of the CDR3 is 13 residues. The CDR3 spells CASSEQGNNEQFF. As DNA, the CDR3 is TGCGCCAGCAGTGAGCAGGGTAACAATGAGCAGTTCTTC.

This clone was counted once. The rearrangement uses TRBV28 and TRBJ1-1, with a tentative D call TRBD1 (6 bases). V was pared by 5 bases and J by 5 bases, with 18 bases between. CDR3 length equals 15 residues. CDR1 and CDR2 (germline): MDHEN, SYDVKM. The CDR3 coding sequence is TGTGCCAGCAGTCCGAGGGGGGGAGTAGAGACTGAAGCTTTCTTT. This encodes CASSPRGGVETEAFF.

This clone was recorded a few times. The chain carries TRBV28 and TRBJ1-5; 9 bases match TRBD1. This CDR3 is 17 amino acids long. J was trimmed by 5 bases and V by 8 bases; bases with no gene match: 16. Germline V gene lookup returns CDR1 MDHEN and CDR2 SYDVKM. In nucleotides, the CDR3 is TGTGCCAGCCACATTACGACCGGGACAGGGCGATATCAGCCCCAGCATTTT. Its protein product is CASHITTGTGRYQPQHF.

This clone has a handful of counts. The genes are TRBV18 and TRBJ1-5, with TRBD1 identical over 7 bases. This CDR3 spans 16 amino acids. CDR1 and CDR2 from the germline V gene are KGHSH and LQKENI. V lost 3 bases, J lost 1 base, and 6 bases stayed unmatched. CDR3 amino acids: CASSPRTGGSNQPQHF. The CDR3 DNA reads as TGTGCCAGCTCACCTCGGACAGGAGGGAGCAATCAGCCCCAGCATTTT.

This sequence joins TRBV18 and TRBJ1-5, with 11 positions matching TRBD1. Germline CDR1 is KGHSH and CDR2 is LQKENI. The CDR3 runs 15 residues. V was clipped by 4 bases and J by 5 bases; unmatched bases: 4. The CDR3 region is CASSLRTGGDQPQHF. The CDR3 region has the DNA TGTGCCAGCTCACTACGGACAGGGGGCGATCAGCCCCAGCATTTT.

V gene TRBV13 combines with J gene TRBJ2-3; 9 bases fit TRBD1. V lost 3 bases and J lost 3; bases outside the gene matches: 4. The length of the CDR3 is 15 residues. Germline V gene data show CDR1 as PRHDT and CDR2 as FYEKMQ (reference sequence). The CDR3 here is CASSFSGTGTDTQYF. The CDR3 bases are TGTGCCAGCAGCTTCTCCGGGACAGGGACAGATACGCAGTATTTT.

The chain employs TRBV21-1 and TRBJ1-2; TRBD1, as called in the table, went unchecked against the DNA. TRBV21-1 is a pseudogene. The CDR3 has 15 amino acids. The CDR3 region has the DNA TGTGCCAGCAGCAAAGCTACAGGGTTCGGGTATGGCTACACCTTC. Residues: CASSKATGFGYGYTF.

This chain links TRBV7-6 with TRBJ2-1, with TRBD2 matching 7 bases. The CDR3 spans 17 residues. The V and J ends lost 1 base and 9 bases, in that order; junction bases with no gene match: 15. The germline V gene encodes CDR1 SGHVS and CDR2 FNYEAQ. The chain's CDR3 is CASSLERRGGGNVEQFF. The DNA of the CDR3 is TGTGCCAGCAGCTTAGAAAGGCGGGGCGGGGGTAATGTTGAGCAGTTCTTC.

The V and J genes are TRBV5-1 and TRBJ2-5; 8 bases agree with TRBD1. The CDR3 runs to 17 residues. J lost 2 bases, V lost 3 bases, and 12 bases had no gene match. Germline-derived CDR1 and CDR2 are SGHRS and YFSETQ. CDR3 sequence: CASSWDRSSGGQETQYF. CDR3 nucleotide sequence: TGCGCCAGCAGCTGGGACAGGTCCTCAGGGGGACAAGAGACCCAGTACTTC.

The genes are TRBV29-1 and TRBJ1-4, with TRBD1 matching over 9 bases. Looked up from germline, CDR1 is SQVTM and CDR2 is ANQGSEA. This CDR3 comprises 14 residues. With V trimmed by 6 bases and J by 8 bases, 10 bases remained unmatched. CDR3 sequence (DNA): TGCAGCGTCCACACAGGGGGCGCGGGGGAAAAACTGTTTTTT. It encodes CSVHTGGAGEKLFF.

V is TRBV28 and J is TRBJ2-7, with TRBD2 matching over 8 bases. This CDR3 has 14 residues. Germline V gives CDR1 MDHEN, CDR2 SYDVKM. V shed 6 bases and J 6 bases; nucleotides not matched to a gene: 10. The CDR3 reads CASSSGGVTSEQYV. In DNA form, the CDR3 reads TGTGCCAGCAGCTCGGGGGGGGTAACATCCGAGCAGTACGTC.